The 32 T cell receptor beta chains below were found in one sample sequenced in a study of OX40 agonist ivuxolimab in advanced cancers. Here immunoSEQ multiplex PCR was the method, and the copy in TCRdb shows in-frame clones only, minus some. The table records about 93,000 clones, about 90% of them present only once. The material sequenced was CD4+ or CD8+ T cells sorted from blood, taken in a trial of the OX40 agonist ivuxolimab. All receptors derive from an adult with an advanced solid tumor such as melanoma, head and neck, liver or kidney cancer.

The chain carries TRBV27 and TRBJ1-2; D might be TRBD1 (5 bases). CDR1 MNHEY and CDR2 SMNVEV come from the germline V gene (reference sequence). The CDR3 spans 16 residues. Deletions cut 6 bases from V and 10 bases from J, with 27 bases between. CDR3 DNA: TGTGCCAGCAGCCGGGGCTTTGGGGTCGATGCGATCGTCTACACCTTC. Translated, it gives CASSRGFGVDAIVYTF.

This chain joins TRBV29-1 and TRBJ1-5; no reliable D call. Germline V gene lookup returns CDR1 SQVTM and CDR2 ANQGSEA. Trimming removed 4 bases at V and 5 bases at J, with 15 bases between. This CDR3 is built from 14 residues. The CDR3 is CSVAFEAPDQPQHF. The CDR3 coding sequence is TGCAGCGTTGCATTTGAGGCCCCGGATCAGCCCCAGCATTTT.

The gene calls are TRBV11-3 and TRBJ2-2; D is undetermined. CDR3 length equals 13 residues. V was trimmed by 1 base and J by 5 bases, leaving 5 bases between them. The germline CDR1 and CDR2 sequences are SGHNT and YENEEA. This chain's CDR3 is CASSLGETGELFF. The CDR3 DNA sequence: TGTGCCAGCAGCTTAGGAGAGACCGGGGAGCTGTTTTTT.

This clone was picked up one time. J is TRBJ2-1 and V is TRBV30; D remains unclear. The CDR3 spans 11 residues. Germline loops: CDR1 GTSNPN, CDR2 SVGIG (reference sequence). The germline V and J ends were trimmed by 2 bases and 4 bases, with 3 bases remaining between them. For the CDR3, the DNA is TGTGCCTGGAGTCTTTACAATGAGCAGTTCTTC. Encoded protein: CAWSLYNEQFF.

CDR3 sequence reads: CAISVSDTQYF. The CDR3 nucleotides read TGTGCCATCAGTGTATCAGATACGCAGTATTTT. The chain recombines TRBV10-3 with TRBJ2-3, with D hard to call. CDR1 and CDR2 from the germline V gene are ENHRY and SYGVKD. The CDR3 runs 11 residues. V lost 4 bases, J lost 4 bases, and 3 bases lay in between.

CDR3 in DNA: TGCAGCGTTGTCGGGACAGGGAGCACTGAAGCTTTCTTT. Amino acid sequence: CSVVGTGSTEAFF. The genes are TRBV29-1 and TRBJ1-1, with 9 bases matching TRBD1. The V gene's germline CDR1 is SQVTM and CDR2 ANQGSEA. Trimming at V came to 4 bases and at J to 4 bases, leaving 4 bases not matched to a gene. CDR3 length equals 13 residues.

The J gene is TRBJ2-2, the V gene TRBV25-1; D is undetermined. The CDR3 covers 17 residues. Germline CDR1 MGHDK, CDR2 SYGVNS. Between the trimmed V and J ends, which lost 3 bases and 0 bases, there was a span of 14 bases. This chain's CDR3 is CASSDRSGPTNTGELFF. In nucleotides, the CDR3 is TGTGCCAGCAGTGATCGTTCCGGGCCTACGAACACCGGGGAGCTGTTTTTT.

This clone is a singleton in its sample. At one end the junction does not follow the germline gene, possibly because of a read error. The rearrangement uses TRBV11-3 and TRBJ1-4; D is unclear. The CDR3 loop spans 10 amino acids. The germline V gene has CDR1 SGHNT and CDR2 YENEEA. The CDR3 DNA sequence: TGTGCCAGCAGCACCCTTTGTACTGTTTTT. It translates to CASSTLCTVF.

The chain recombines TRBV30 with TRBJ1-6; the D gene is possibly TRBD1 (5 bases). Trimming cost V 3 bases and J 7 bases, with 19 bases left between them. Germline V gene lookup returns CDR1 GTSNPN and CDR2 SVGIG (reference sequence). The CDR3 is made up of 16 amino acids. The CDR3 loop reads CAWRGTARGSNSPLHF. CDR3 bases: TGTGCCTGGAGAGGGACGGCGAGAGGTTCGAATTCACCCCTCCACTTT.

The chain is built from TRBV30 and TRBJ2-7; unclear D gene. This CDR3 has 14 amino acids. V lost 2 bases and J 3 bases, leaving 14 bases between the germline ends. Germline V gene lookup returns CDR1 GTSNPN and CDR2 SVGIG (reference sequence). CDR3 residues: CAWSPDMTLYEQYF. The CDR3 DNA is TGTGCCTGGAGTCCAGACATGACCCTCTACGAGCAGTACTTC.

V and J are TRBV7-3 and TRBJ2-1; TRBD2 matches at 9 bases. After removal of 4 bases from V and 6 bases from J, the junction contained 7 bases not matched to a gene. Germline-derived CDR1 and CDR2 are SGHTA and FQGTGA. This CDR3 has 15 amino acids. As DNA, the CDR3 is TGTGCCAGCAGCTCTCGGCGGGAGGGGGTCAATGAGCAGTTCTTC. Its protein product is CASSSRREGVNEQFF. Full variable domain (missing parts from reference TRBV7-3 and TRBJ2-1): GAGVSQTPSNKVTEKGKYVELRCDPISGHTALYWYRQSLGQGPEFLIYFQGTGAADDSGLPNDRFFAVRPEGSVSTLKIQRTERGDSAVYLCASSSRREGVNEQFFGPGTRLTVL.

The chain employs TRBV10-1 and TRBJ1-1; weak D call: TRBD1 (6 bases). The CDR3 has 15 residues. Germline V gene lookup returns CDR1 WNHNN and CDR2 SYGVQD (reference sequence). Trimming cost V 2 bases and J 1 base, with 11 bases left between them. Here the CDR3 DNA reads TGCGCCAGCAGTGAGACAGGGATGACGAACACTGAAGCTTTCTTT. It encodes CASSETGMTNTEAFF.

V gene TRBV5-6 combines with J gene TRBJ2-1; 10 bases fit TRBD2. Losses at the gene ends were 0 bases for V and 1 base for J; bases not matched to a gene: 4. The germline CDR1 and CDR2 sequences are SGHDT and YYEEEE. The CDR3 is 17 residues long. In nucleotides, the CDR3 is TGTGCCAGCAGCTTGGAGCGAGCGGGAGGGTCCTACAATGAGCAGTTCTTC. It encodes CASSLERAGGSYNEQFF.

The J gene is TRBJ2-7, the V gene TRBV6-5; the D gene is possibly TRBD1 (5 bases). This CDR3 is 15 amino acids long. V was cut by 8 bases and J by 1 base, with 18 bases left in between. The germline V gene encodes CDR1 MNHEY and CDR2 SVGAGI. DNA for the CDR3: TGTGCCAGCTCCCTCCAGGGATCCGGATCCTACGAGCAGTACTTC. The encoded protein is CASSLQGSGSYEQYF.

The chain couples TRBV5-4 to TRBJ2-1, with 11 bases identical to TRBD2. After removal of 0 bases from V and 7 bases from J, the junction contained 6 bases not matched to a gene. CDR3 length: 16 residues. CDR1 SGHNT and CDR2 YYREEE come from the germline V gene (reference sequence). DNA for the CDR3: TGTGCCAGCAGCTTGGGCGGACTAGCGGGTCTGAATGAGCAGTTCTTC. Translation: CASSLGGLAGLNEQFF.

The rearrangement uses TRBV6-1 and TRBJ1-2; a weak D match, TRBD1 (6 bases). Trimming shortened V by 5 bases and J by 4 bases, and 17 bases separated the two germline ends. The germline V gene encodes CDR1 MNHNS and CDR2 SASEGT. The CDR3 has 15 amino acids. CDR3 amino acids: CASSPKGEGGYGYTF. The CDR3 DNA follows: TGTGCCAGCAGTCCTAAAGGGGAGGGGGGCTATGGCTACACCTTC.

In nucleotides, the CDR3 is TGTGCCAGCAGCGTAGGCGGAATAGCGGGAGGGCACGATACGCAGTATTTT. Translation gives CASSVGGIAGGHDTQYF. J is TRBJ2-3 and V is TRBV9, with 11 bases lining up with TRBD2. V lost 0 bases and J lost 6; bases outside the gene matches: 9. CDR1 SGDLS and CDR2 YYNGEE come from the germline V gene. The CDR3 is made up of 17 amino acids.

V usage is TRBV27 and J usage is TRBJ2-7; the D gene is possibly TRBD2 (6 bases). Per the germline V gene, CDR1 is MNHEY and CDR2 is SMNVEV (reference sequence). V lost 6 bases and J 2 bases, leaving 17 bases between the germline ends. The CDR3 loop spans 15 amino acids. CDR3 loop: CASRRTRGLAYEQYF. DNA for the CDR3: TGTGCCAGCAGACGAACTAGGGGACTCGCCTACGAGCAGTACTTC.

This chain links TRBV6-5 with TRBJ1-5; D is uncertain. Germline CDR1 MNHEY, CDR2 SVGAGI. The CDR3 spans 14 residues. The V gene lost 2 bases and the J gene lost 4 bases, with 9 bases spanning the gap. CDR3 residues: CASSYEAANQPQHF. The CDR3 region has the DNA TGTGCCAGCAGTTACGAGGCGGCGAATCAGCCCCAGCATTTT.

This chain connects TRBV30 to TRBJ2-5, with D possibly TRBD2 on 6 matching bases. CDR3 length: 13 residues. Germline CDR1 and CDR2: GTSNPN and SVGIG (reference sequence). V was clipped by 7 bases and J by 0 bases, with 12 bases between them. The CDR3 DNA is TGTGCCTCACGGAGGGGCCACCAAGAGACCCAGTACTTC. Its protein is CASRRGHQETQYF.

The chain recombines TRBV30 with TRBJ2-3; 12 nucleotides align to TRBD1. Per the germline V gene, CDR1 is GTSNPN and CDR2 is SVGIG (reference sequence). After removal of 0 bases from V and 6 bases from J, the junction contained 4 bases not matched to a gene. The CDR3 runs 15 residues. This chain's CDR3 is CAWSVQGQGADTQYF. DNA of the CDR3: TGTGCCTGGAGTGTACAGGGACAGGGGGCCGATACGCAGTATTTT.

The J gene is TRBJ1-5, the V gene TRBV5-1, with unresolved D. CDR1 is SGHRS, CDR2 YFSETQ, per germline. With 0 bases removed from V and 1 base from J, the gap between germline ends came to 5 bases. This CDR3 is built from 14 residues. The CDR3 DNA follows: TGCGCCAGCAGCTTGGAAGGGAGCAATCAGCCCCAGCATTTT. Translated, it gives CASSLEGSNQPQHF.

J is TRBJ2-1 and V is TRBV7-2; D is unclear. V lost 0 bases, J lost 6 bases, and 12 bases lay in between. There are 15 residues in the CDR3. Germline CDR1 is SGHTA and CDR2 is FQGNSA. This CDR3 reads CASSLAEGPSNEQFF. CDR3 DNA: TGTGCCAGCAGCTTAGCCGAAGGCCCGTCCAATGAGCAGTTCTTC.

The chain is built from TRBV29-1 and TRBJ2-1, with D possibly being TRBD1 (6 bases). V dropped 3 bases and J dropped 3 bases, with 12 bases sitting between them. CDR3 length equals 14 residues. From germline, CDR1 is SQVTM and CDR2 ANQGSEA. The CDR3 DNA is TGCAGCGTTGAGGTCCAGGGGATCTACAATGAGCAGTTCTTC. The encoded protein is CSVEVQGIYNEQFF.

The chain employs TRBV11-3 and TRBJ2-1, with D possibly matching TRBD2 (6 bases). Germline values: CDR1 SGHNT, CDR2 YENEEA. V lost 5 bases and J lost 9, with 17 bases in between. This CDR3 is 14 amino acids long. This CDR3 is CASSINRDSVEQFF. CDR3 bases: TGTGCCAGCAGCATCAACCGGGACTCAGTTGAGCAGTTCTTC.

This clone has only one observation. The DNA for the CDR3 is TGCGCCAGCAGCCAAGGTTCGTGGACTAGCGGACCTTACGAGCAGTACTTC. It is translated as CASSQGSWTSGPYEQYF. The genes are TRBV4-1 and TRBJ2-7; 10 nucleotides line up with TRBD2. Germline CDR1 MGHRA, CDR2 YSYEKL. This CDR3 is 17 amino acids long. V lost 1 base, J lost 4 bases, and 10 bases stayed unmatched.

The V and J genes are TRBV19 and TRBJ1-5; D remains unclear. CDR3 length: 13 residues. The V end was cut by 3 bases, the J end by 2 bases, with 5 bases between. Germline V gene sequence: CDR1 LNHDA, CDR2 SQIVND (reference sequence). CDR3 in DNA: TGTGCCAGTAGTATCGGCGGCAATCAGCCCCAGCATTTT. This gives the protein CASSIGGNQPQHF.

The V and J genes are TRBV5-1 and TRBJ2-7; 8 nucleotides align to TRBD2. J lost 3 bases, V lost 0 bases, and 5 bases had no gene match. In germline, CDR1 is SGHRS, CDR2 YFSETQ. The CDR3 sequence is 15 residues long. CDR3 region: CASSLAPTSDYEQYF. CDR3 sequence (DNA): TGCGCCAGCAGCTTGGCCCCGACTAGCGACTACGAGCAGTACTTC.

The chain's CDR3 is CSVEVTGTGDGYTF. CDR3 sequence (DNA): TGCAGCGTTGAAGTGACCGGGACAGGGGATGGCTACACCTTC. This chain uses TRBV29-1 with TRBJ1-2; 10 nucleotides line up with TRBD1. Germline V gene sequence: CDR1 SQVTM, CDR2 ANQGSEA. CDR3 length: 14 amino acids. Losses at the gene ends were 1 base for V and 6 bases for J; bases not matched to a gene: 5.

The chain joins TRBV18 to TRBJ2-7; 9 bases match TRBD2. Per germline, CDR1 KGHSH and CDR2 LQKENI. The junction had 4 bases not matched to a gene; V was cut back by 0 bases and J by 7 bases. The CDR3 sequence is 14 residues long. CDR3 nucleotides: TGTGCCAGCTCACCACCGTGGCTAGCGGGGGAGCAGTACTTC. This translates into CASSPPWLAGEQYF.

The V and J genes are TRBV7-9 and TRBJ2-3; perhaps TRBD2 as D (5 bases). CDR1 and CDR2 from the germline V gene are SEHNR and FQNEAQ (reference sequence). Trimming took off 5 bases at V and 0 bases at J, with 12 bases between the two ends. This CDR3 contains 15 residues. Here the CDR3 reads CASSGGQASTDTQYF. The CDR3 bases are TGTGCCAGCAGCGGAGGCCAAGCGAGCACAGATACGCAGTATTTT.

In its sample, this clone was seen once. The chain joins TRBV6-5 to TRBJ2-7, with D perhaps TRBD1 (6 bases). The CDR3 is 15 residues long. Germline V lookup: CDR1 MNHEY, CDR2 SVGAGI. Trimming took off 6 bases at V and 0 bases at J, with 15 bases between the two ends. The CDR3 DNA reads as TGTGCCAGCAGGAACCGACAGGCACCCTCCTACGAGCAGTACTTC. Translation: CASRNRQAPSYEQYF.